The 20 T cell receptor beta chains below all came from one sample that was sequenced in a study of shared clonotypes between healthy human individuals. Profiled with immunoSEQ multiplex PCR; TCRdb holds only in-frame clones, not every one. This table has roughly 2 million clones, 95% appearing once. Sequences were obtained from naive CD4+ T cells sorted from blood. Subset indicated: CD45RA+ positively selected. Receptors were obtained from a man in his late teens or twenties in good health.

This chain connects TRBV11-2 to TRBJ1-1; possible D gene TRBD1, 6 bases. V lost 5 bases, J lost 5 bases, and 15 bases lay in between. This CDR3 has 14 residues. Germline CDR1 and CDR2: SGHAT and FQNNGV. The CDR3: CASSVTGIETEAFF. The DNA of the CDR3 is TGTGCCAGCAGCGTTACAGGGATCGAGACTGAAGCTTTCTTT.

This clone appeared a few times. The chain is built from TRBV5-1 and TRBJ1-4; TRBD1 matches 9 bases. The CDR3 has 14 residues. Germline V gene lookup returns CDR1 SGHRS and CDR2 YFSETQ. V dropped 2 bases and J dropped 10; count of bases not matched to a gene: 6. The CDR3 DNA sequence: TGCGCCAGCAGCTTCACAGGGGGCGATGGAAAACTGTTTTTT. Its protein product is CASSFTGGDGKLFF.

This chain connects TRBV6-5 to TRBJ1-6; D might be TRBD1 (5 bases). The V gene's germline CDR1 is MNHEY and CDR2 SVGAGI. V was shortened by 3 bases and J by 9 bases, with 15 bases between the two germline ends. The CDR3 length is 15 residues. The CDR3 DNA is TGTGCCAGCAGTTATACAGGACCGGGAGGTTCACCCCTCCACTTT. This gives the protein CASSYTGPGGSPLHF.

The V gene is TRBV11-2, the J gene TRBJ1-1; no reliable D call. V lost 0 bases and J lost 8, with 7 bases in between. The length of the CDR3 is 12 residues. Germline V gene data show CDR1 as SGHAT and CDR2 as FQNNGV. In nucleotides, the CDR3 is TGTGCCAGCAGCTTAGACGTCCAGGAAGCTTTCTTT. Translating it yields CASSLDVQEAFF.

The genes are TRBV5-1 and TRBJ2-7; TRBD1 might be the D (6 bases). Trimming pared 2 bases from V and 6 bases from J, leaving 15 bases between. This CDR3 has 14 residues. Germline CDR1 SGHRS, CDR2 YFSETQ. The CDR3 here is CASSFDYQGLEQYF. The DNA of the CDR3 is TGCGCCAGCAGCTTTGACTACCAGGGGCTCGAGCAGTACTTC.

This clone came up a few times. Other nucleotide sequences from this sample produce the same CDR3. In nucleotides, the CDR3 is TGTGCCAGCTCACCCGACAGCAATCAGCCCCAGCATTTT. Its translation: CASSPDSNQPQHF. V gene TRBV18 combines with J gene TRBJ1-5, with D unresolved. Per germline, CDR1 KGHSH and CDR2 LQKENI. The CDR3 runs 13 residues. Trimming took 3 bases from V and 1 from J, leaving 4 bases between them.

DNA of the CDR3: TGTGCCAGCAGTTACAGGACAGGGGCGGAAGGAGGCTACACCTTC. Translating gives CASSYRTGAEGGYTF. The chain is built from TRBV6-5 and TRBJ1-2; TRBD1 agrees at 9 bases. The germline V gene encodes CDR1 MNHEY and CDR2 SVGAGI. The CDR3 loop spans 15 amino acids. V lost 2 bases, J lost 8 bases, and 9 bases stayed unmatched.

A single count supports this clone. V usage is TRBV6-6 and J usage is TRBJ2-5; TRBD1 matches 7 bases. With 5 bases clipped from V and 0 bases from J, the junction kept 9 bases outside the gene matches. This CDR3 spans 16 amino acids. Germline-derived CDR1 and CDR2 are MNHNY and SVGAGI (reference sequence). The CDR3 protein is CASSPWGTANQETQYF. The CDR3 coding sequence is TGTGCCAGCAGTCCCTGGGGGACAGCCAACCAAGAGACCCAGTACTTC.

This sequence joins TRBV2 and TRBJ1-2; D is perhaps TRBD1 (5 bases). This CDR3 region has 13 residues. The V end was cut by 7 bases, the J end by 4 bases, with 13 bases between. The germline V gene has CDR1 SNHLY and CDR2 FYNNEI. The CDR3 loop is CASKREGPYGYTF. The CDR3 DNA is TGTGCCAGCAAGAGAGAGGGACCCTATGGCTACACCTTC.

The J gene is TRBJ1-4, the V gene TRBV30; 7 nucleotides match TRBD1. This CDR3 comprises 15 residues. Unmatched junction bases numbered 8, after V lost 0 bases and J lost 7 bases. Looked up from germline, CDR1 is GTSNPN and CDR2 is SVGIG (reference sequence). The CDR3 nucleotides are TGTGCCTGGAGTGTTAGTTCCAGGGGGGTTGAAAAACTGTTTTTT. Translated: CAWSVSSRGVEKLFF.

The genes are TRBV6-1 and TRBJ2-7, with D perhaps matching TRBD1 (5 bases). This CDR3 region has 14 residues. Germline values: CDR1 MNHNS, CDR2 SASEGT. With 8 bases removed from V and 2 bases from J, the gap between germline ends came to 16 bases. The CDR3 reads CASGVADTAYEQYF. The DNA for the CDR3 is TGTGCCAGCGGGGTCGCGGACACTGCCTACGAGCAGTACTTC.

Comments on this clone: The same CDR3 arises from other DNA sequences in this sample as well. The chain has TRBV6-5 and TRBJ1-4; D call uncertain. The germline V gene has CDR1 MNHEY and CDR2 SVGAGI. The V end was cut by 0 bases, the J end by 7 bases, with 12 bases between. This CDR3 has 15 residues. CDR3 sequence (DNA): TGTGCCAGCAGTTACTCGACCGGCGGAGGTGAAAAACTGTTTTTT. Its translation: CASSYSTGGGEKLFF.

This clone was seen only once. The chain links TRBV5-1 to TRBJ2-1, with a tentative D call TRBD1 (5 bases). Looked up from germline, CDR1 is SGHRS and CDR2 is YFSETQ. CDR3 length: 17 residues. V was clipped by 4 bases and J by 4 bases, with 21 bases between them. CDR3 nucleotide sequence: TGCGCCAGCAGCGCCCTCCCTGGGGCAGGGCGATACAATGAGCAGTTCTTC. This sequence encodes CASSALPGAGRYNEQFF.

The rearrangement uses TRBV11-2 and TRBJ2-4; 7 bases line up with TRBD2. The V gene's germline CDR1 is SGHAT and CDR2 FQNNGV. Trimming at V came to 5 bases and at J to 1 base, leaving 5 bases not matched to a gene. CDR3 length: 15 amino acids. The CDR3 DNA follows: TGTGCCAGCAGCACATCGACTAGCGCCAAAAACATTCAGTACTTC. Translated, it gives CASSTSTSAKNIQYF.

The CDR3 is CASSLAISQPIQYF. CDR3 coding DNA: TGCGCCAGCAGCTTGGCTATTTCGCAGCCCATTCAGTACTTC. The V and J genes are TRBV5-1 and TRBJ2-4; D unresolved. Germline CDR1 is SGHRS and CDR2 is YFSETQ. Deletions cut 0 bases from V and 9 bases from J, with 13 bases between. The CDR3 has 14 residues.

V gene TRBV11-2 combines with J gene TRBJ2-1; 11 nucleotides align to TRBD2. Germline CDR1 reads SGHAT; CDR2 reads FQNNGV. After removal of 6 bases from V and 8 bases from J, the junction contained 9 bases not matched to a gene. This CDR3 contains 15 residues. CDR3 sequence (DNA): TGTGCCAGCAGGCGAACTAGCGGGAGTTTAGATGAGCAGTTCTTC. This translates into CASRRTSGSLDEQFF.

Concerning this clone: Other DNA sequences in this sample translate to the same CDR3. The rearrangement links TRBV7-2 to TRBJ1-5; 8 nucleotides match TRBD1. The V gene's germline CDR1 is SGHTA and CDR2 FQGNSA. This CDR3 is 15 amino acids long. The J segment lost 1 base and the V segment lost 3 bases, leaving 2 bases of the junction unmatched. The CDR3, as DNA: TGTGCCAGCAGCTTGCAGGGGGCAAGCAATCAGCCCCAGCATTTT. This translates into CASSLQGASNQPQHF.

J is TRBJ1-1 and V is TRBV5-4; no clear D. The CDR3 covers 12 residues. Germline V CDR1 and CDR2: SGHNT, YYREEE (reference sequence). Trimming pared 1 base from V and 3 bases from J, leaving 4 bases between. The CDR3 spells CASSLLDTEAFF. The CDR3 nucleotides read TGTGCCAGCAGCTTGTTGGACACTGAAGCTTTCTTT.

This clone was counted once. The rearrangement uses TRBV30 and TRBJ2-1; D call uncertain. The V gene's germline CDR1 is GTSNPN and CDR2 SVGIG (reference sequence). The V gene lost 3 bases and the J gene lost 4 bases, with 16 bases spanning the gap. The CDR3 spans 15 residues. The CDR3 protein is CAWSDNTPRYNEQFF. The CDR3 DNA reads as TGTGCCTGGAGCGATAATACCCCAAGATACAATGAGCAGTTCTTC.

The rearrangement joins TRBV2 to TRBJ2-7; D possibly corresponds to TRBD1 (5 bases). CDR1 and CDR2 (germline): SNHLY, FYNNEI. V dropped 3 bases and J dropped 4 bases, with 10 bases sitting between them. The CDR3 has 13 amino acids. The CDR3 bases are TGTGCCAGCAGTGACGACAGTCCTTACGAGCAGTACTTC. Translation: CASSDDSPYEQYF.